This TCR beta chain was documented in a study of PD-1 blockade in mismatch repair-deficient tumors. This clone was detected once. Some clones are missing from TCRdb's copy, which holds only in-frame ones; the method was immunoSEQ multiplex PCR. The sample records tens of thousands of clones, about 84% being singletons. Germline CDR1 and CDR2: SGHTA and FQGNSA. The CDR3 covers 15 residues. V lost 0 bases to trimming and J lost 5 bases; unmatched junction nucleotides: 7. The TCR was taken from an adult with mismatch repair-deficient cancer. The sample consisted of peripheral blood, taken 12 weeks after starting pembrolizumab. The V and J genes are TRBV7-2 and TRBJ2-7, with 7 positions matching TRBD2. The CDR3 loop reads CASSLAGSGLHEQYF. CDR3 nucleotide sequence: TGTGCCAGCAGCTTAGCCGGTAGCGGGCTCCACGAGCAGTACTTC.